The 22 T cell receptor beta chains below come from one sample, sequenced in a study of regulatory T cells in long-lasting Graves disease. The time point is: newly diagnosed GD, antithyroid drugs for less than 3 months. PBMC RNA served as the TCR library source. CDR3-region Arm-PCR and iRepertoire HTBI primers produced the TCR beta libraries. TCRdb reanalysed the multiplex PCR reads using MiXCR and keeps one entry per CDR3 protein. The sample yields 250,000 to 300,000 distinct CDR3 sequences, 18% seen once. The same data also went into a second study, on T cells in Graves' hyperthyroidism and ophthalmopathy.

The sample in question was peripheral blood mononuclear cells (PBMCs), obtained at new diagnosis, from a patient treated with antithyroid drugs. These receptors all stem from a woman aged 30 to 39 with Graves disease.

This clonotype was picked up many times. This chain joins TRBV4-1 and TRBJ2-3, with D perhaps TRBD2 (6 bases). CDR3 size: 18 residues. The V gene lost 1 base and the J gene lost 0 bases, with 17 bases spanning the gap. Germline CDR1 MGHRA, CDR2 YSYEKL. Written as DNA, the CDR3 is TGCGCCAGCAGCCAAGGCCTCTCTAGCGCTTCTAGCACAGATACGCAGTATTTT. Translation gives CASSQGLSSASSTDTQYF.

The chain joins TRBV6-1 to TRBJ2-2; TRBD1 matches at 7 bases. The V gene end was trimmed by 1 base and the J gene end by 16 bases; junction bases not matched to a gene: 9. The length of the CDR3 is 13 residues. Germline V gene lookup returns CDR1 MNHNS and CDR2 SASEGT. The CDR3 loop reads CASSEGVKGAEFF. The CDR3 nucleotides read TGTGCCAGCAGTGAAGGTGTGAAGGGGGCAGAGTTTTTT.

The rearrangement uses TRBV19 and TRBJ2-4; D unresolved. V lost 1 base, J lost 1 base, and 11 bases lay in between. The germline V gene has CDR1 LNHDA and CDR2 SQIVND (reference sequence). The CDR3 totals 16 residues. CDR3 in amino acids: CASSIAGMRAKNIQYF. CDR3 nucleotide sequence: TGTGCCAGTAGTATAGCTGGCATGCGGGCCAAAAACATTCAGTACTTC.

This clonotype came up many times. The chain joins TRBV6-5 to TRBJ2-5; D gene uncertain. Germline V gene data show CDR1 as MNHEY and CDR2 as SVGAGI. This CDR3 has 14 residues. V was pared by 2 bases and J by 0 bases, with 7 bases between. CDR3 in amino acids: CASSYQGYQETQYF. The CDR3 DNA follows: TGTGCCAGCAGTTACCAAGGATACCAAGAGACCCAGTACTTC.

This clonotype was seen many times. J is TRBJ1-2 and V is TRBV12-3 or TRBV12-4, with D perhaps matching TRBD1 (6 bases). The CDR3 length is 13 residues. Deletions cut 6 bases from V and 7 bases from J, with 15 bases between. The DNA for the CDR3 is TGTGCCAGCAGCCCTGAGGGGGGCTTTGGCTACACCTTC. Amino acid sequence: CASSPEGGFGYTF.

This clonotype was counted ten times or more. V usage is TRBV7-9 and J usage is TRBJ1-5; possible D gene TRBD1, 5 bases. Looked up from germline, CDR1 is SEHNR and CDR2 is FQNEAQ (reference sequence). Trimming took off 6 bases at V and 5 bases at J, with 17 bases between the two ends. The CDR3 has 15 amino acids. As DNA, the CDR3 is TGTGCCAGCAGTTCCCTCGGGGGAATGGATCAGCCCCAGCATTTT. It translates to CASSSLGGMDQPQHF. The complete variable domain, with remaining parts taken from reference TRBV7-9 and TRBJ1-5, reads DTGVSQNPRHKITKRGQNVTFRCDPISEHNRLYWYRQTLGQGPEFLTYFQNEAQLEKSRLLSDRFSAERPKGSFSTLEIQRTEQGDSAMYLCASSSLGGMDQPQHFGDGTRLSIL.

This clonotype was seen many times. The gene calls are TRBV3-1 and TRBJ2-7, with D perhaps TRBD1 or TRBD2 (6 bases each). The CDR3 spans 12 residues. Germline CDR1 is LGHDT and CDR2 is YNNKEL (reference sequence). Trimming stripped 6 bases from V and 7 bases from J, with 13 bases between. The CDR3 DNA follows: TGTGCCAGCAGTCTAACAGGGAGGGAGCAGTACTTC. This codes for CASSLTGREQYF.

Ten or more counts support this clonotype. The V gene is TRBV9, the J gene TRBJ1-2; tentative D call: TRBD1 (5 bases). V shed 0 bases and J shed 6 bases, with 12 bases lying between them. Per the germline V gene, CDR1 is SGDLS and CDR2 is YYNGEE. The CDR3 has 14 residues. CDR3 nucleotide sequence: TGTGCCAGCAGCGTAGCGGCGGGGCGAAATGGCTACACCTTC. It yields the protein CASSVAAGRNGYTF.

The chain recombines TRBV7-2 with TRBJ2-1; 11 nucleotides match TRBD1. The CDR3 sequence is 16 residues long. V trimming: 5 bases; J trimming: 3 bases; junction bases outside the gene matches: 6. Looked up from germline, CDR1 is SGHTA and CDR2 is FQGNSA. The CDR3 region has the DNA TGTGCCAGCAGCCCCGGGACAGGGGGAGGCTACAATGAGCAGTTCTTC. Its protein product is CASSPGTGGGYNEQFF.

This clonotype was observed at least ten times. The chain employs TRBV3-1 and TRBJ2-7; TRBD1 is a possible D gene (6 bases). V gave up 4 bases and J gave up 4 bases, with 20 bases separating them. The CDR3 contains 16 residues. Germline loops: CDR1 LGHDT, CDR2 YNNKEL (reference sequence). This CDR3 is CASSPGPQGLGYEQYF. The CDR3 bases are TGTGCCAGCAGCCCGGGCCCCCAGGGGTTGGGATACGAGCAGTACTTC.

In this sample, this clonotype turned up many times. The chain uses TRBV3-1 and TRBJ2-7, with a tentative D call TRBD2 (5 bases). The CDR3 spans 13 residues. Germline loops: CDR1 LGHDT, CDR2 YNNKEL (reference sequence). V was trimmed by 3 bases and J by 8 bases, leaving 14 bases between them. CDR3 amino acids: CASSQHKGEKQYF. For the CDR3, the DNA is TGTGCCAGCAGCCAGCATAAGGGAGAGAAGCAGTACTTC.

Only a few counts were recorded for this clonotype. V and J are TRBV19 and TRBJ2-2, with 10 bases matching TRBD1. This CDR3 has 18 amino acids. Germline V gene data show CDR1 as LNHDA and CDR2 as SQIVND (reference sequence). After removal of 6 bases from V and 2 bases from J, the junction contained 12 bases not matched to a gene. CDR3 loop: CASSPFTGTGANTGELFF. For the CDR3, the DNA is TGTGCCAGTAGCCCATTTACCGGGACAGGGGCTAACACCGGGGAGCTGTTTTTT.

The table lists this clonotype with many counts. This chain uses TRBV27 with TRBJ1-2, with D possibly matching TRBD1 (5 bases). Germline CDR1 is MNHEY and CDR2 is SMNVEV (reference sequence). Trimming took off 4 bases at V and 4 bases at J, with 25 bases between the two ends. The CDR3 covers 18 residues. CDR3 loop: CASSSLNPLSGTGYGYTF. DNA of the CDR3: TGTGCCAGCAGTTCCCTTAATCCCCTATCAGGGACCGGCTATGGCTACACCTTC.

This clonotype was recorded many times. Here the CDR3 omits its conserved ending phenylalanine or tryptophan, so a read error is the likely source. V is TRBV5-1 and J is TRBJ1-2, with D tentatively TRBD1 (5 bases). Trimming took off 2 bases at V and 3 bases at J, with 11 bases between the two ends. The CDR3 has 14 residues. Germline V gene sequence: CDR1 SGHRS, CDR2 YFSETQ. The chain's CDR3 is CASSFSSGDYGYTS. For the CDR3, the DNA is TGCGCCAGCAGCTTCTCCTCGGGGGACTATGGCTACACCTCC.

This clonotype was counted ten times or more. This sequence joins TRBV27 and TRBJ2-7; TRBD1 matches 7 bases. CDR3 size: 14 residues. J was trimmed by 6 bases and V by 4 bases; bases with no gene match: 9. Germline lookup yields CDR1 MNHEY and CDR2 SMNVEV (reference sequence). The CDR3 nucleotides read TGTGCCAGCAGTTCCCGGAAGGGGGCGGCCGAGCAGTACTTC. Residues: CASSSRKGAAEQYF.

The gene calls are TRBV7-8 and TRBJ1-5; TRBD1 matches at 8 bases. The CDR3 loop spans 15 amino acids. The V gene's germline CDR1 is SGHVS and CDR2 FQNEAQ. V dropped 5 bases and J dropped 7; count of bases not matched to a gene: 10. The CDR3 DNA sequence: TGTGCCAGCAGCACCGGGACAGGTGAGGTCCAGCCCCAGCATTTT. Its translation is CASSTGTGEVQPQHF.

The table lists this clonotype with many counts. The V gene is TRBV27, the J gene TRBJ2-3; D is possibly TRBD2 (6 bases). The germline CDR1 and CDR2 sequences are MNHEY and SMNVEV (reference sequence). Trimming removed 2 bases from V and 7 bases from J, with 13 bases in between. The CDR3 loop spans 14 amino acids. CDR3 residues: CASSLRGGSNTQYF. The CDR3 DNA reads TGTGCCAGCAGTTTACGTGGGGGGAGTAATACGCAGTATTTT.

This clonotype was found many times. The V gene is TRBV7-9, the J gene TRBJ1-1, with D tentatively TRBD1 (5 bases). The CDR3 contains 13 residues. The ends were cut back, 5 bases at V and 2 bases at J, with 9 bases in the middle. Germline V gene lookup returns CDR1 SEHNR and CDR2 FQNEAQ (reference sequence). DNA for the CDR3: TGTGCCAGCAGCCGACAGTCAAACACTGAAGCTTTCTTT. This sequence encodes CASSRQSNTEAFF. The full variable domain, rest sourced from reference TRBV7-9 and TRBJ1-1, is DTGVSQNPRHKITKRGQNVTFRCDPISEHNRLYWYRQTLGQGPEFLTYFQNEAQLEKSRLLSDRFSAERPKGSFSTLEIQRTEQGDSAMYLCASSRQSNTEAFFGQGTRLTVV.

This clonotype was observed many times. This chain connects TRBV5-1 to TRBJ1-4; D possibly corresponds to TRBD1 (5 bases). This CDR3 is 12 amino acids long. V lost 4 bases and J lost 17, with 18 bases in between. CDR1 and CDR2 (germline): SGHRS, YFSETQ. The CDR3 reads CASSADMGVKFF. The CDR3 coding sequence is TGCGCCAGCAGCGCCGACATGGGGGTCAAATTTTTT.

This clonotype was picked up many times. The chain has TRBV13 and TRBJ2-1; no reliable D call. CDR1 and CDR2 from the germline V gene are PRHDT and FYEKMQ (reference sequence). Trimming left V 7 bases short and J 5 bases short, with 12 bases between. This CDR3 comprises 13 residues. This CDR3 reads CASTREINNEQFF. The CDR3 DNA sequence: TGTGCCAGCACGCGAGAAATCAACAATGAGCAGTTCTTC.

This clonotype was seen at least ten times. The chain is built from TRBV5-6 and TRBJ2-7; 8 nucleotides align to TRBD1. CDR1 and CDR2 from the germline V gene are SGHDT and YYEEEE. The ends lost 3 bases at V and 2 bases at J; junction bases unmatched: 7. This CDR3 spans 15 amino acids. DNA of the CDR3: TGTGCCAGCAGCTCCCTGGGACAGGTGACCTACGAGCAGTACTTC. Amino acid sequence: CASSSLGQVTYEQYF.

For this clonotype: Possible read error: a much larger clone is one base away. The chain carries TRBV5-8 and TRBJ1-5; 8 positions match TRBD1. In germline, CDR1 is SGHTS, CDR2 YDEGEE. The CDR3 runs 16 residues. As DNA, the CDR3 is TGTGTCAGCAGCCGAAACAGGGGGTACGATGTTGAGCCCCAGCATTTT. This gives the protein CVSSRNRGYDVEPQHF.